These 7 T cell receptor beta chains share one sample of origin, sequenced in a study of OX40 agonist ivuxolimab in advanced cancers. Profiling relied on immunoSEQ multiplex PCR, and the TCRdb table lists in-frame clones only, not all of them. Here the sample spans about 40,000 clones, roughly 88% being singletons. Sequenced here: CD4+ or CD8+ T cells sorted from blood, sampled in a trial of the OX40 agonist ivuxolimab. Every receptor here comes from an adult with an advanced solid tumor such as melanoma, head and neck, liver or kidney cancer.

In the case of this clone: One end of the junction fails to match germline, which may point to a read error. V and J are TRBV7-7 and TRBJ2-5; maybe TRBD2 (7 bases). Germline V gives CDR1 SSHAT, CDR2 FNYEAQ (reference sequence). There are 16 residues in the CDR3. The CDR3, as DNA: TGTGCTAGCAGCCAAGAGCGGGACCCGAGGGGGGAGACCCAGTACTTC. This translates into CASSQERDPRGETQYF.

The chain joins TRBV6-5 to TRBJ2-2; 8 bases fit TRBD1. In germline, CDR1 is MNHEY, CDR2 SVGAGI. The CDR3 has 15 amino acids. The V and J ends lost 6 bases and 5 bases, in that order; junction bases with no gene match: 8. The CDR3 protein is CASSLDRGGTGELFF. For the CDR3, the DNA is TGTGCCAGCAGCCTTGACAGGGGAGGAACCGGGGAGCTGTTTTTT.

The rearrangement uses TRBV19 and TRBJ2-1; D ambiguous. CDR3 length equals 12 residues. Germline-derived CDR1 and CDR2 are LNHDA and SQIVND (reference sequence). V was trimmed by 7 bases and J by 9 bases, leaving 13 bases between them. The CDR3 region is CASTSNPFEQFF. The DNA for the CDR3 is TGTGCCAGTACGTCCAATCCTTTTGAGCAGTTCTTC.

The gene calls are TRBV29-1 and TRBJ1-5; the D gene is possibly TRBD1 (5 bases). V was cut by 0 bases and J by 3 bases, with 12 bases left in between. The length of the CDR3 is 15 residues. Germline V gives CDR1 SQVTM, CDR2 ANQGSEA. The CDR3 DNA reads as TGCAGCGTTGAAGAAGGACGAGGGGACAATCAGCCCCAGCATTTT. The encoded protein is CSVEEGRGDNQPQHF.

The chain joins TRBV6-5 to TRBJ2-2, with D unresolved. CDR3 length: 14 amino acids. Germline CDR1 and CDR2: MNHEY and SVGAGI. Deletions cut 6 bases from V and 3 bases from J, with 11 bases between. CDR3: CASRRKTYTGELFF. Here the CDR3 DNA reads TGTGCCAGCAGAAGGAAGACCTACACCGGGGAGCTGTTTTTT.

The genes are TRBV4-1 and TRBJ2-5, with 9 bases fitting TRBD1. CDR3 size: 14 residues. CDR1 is MGHRA and CDR2 is YSYEKL in the germline V gene. Trimming removed 4 bases from V and 2 bases from J; junction bases left unmatched: 2. Here the CDR3 reads CASSLTGGQETQYF. The CDR3 coding sequence is TGCGCCAGCAGCCTGACAGGGGGACAAGAGACCCAGTACTTC.

The chain carries TRBV10-3 and TRBJ2-3; 13 bases are a match to TRBD2. CDR1 is ENHRY and CDR2 is SYGVKD in the germline V gene. V was clipped by 0 bases and J by 3 bases; unmatched bases: 6. This CDR3 is 18 amino acids long. Here the CDR3 DNA reads TGTGCCATCAGTGAGTCTAGGACTAGCGGGAGTTGGACAGATACGCAGTATTTT. Its protein product is CAISESRTSGSWTDTQYF.